The clone carrying this T cell receptor (beta chain) has at least ten counts. Its matching antigen is unknown. The time point was: newly diagnosed GD, antithyroid drugs for less than 3 months. Scientists built the TCR library using RNA that was extracted from PBMCs. Construction of TCR beta libraries relied on iRepertoire HTBI primers and on Arm-PCR targeting CDR3 regions. TCRdb independently ran MiXCR on the multiplex PCR reads; one entry per CDR3 protein. The sample includes 600,000 to 650,000 distinct CDR3 sequences, under 20% of them seen just once. This entry comes from a study of regulatory T cells in long-lasting Graves disease. Study-level results: There were preferences for TRBV28, TRBJ1-2 and TRBJ2-5 in persistent disease.

Germline V gene lookup returns CDR1 MDHEN and CDR2 SYDVKM. V was pared by 4 bases and J by 4 bases, with 16 bases between. The CDR3 totals 16 residues. The same specimen was also included in a second study, on T cells in Graves' hyperthyroidism and ophthalmopathy. That work states: A set of HTBI primers served as the primers for a first-round RT-PCR of the TCR CDR3. Among thyroid clonotypes expanded above 0.001, most also appeared in blood.

This TCR came from a woman aged 25-40 years with Graves disease. The gene calls are TRBV28 and TRBJ2-2; no reliable D call. Sample: peripheral blood mononuclear cells (PBMCs), taken at new diagnosis, from a patient treated with antithyroid drugs. DNA of the CDR3: TGTGCCAGCAGTTCCCCCGGCACCGAGCTCACCGGGGAGCTGTTTTTT. It translates to CASSSPGTELTGELFF.